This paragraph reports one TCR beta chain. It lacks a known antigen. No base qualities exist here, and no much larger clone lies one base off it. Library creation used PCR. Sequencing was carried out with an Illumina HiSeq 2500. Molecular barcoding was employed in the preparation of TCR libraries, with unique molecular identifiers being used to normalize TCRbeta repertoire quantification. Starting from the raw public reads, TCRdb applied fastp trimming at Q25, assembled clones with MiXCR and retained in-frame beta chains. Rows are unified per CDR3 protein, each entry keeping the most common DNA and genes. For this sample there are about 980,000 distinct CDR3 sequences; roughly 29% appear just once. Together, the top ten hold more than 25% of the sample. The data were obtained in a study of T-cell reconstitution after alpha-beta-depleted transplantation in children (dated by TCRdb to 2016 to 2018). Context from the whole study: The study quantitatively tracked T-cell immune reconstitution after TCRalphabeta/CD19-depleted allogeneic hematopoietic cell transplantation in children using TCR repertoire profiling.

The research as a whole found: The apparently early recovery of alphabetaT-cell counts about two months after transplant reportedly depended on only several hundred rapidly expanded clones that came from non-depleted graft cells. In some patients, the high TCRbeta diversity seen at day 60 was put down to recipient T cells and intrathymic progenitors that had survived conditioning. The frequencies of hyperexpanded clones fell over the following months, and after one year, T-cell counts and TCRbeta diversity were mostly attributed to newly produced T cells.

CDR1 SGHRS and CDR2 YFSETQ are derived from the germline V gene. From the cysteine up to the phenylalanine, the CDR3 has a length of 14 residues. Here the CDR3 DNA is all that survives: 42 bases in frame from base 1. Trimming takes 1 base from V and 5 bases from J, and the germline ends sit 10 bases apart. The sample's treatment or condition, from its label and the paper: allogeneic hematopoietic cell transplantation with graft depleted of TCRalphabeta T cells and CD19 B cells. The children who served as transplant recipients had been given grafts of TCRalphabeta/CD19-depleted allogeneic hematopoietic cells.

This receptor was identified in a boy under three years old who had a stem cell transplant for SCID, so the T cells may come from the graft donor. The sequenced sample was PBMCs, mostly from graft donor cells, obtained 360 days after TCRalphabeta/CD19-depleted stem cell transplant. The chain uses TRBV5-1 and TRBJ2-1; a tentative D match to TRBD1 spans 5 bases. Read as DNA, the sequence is TGCGCCAGCAGCTTGTTGGGGCCCCACAATGAGCAGTTCTTC. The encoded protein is CASSLLGPHNEQFF.